The present TCR beta chain was sequenced within a study of cytomegalovirus exposure and HLA in healthy donors. Study-wide context: Among the 398 donors who were genotyped, roughly 86% fell in the genetic ancestry cluster that is associated with self-reported Caucasian donors.

Notes on the study in general: Because they were indistinguishable, some V segments, including TRBV6-2 and TRBV6-3, were excluded. Association with HLA alleles at 0.05 false discovery rate was found for 16,951 TCR beta sequences in a later analysis. Several of the most significant clusters were apparently associated with common viral pathogens in a later analysis.

V was clipped by 6 bases and J by 9 bases, with 21 bases between them. The germline V gene encodes CDR1 SNHLY and CDR2 FYNNEI. The CDR3 length is 15 residues. In regard to this clone: The target antigen is unknown.

In the PCR, 60 Vbeta and 13 Jbeta primers were used. Using immunoSEQ multiplex PCR, the repertoire was profiled, and TCRdb retains in-frame clones only, with some absent. The data hold some 120,000 clones, with about 74% observed a single time. This receptor was identified in a female donor in good health and CMV-seronegative. Sequencing was carried out using PBMCs. The rearrangement uses TRBV2 and TRBJ2-1; D is perhaps TRBD2 (5 bases). Here the CDR3 reads CASRRYHGEASEQFF. In DNA, the CDR3 is TGTGCCAGCAGAAGATACCACGGGGAAGCCAGTGAGCAGTTCTTC. Looking up the rest from reference TRBV2 and TRBJ2-1 gives the full variable domain: EPEVTQTPSHQVTQMGQEVILRCVPISNHLYFYWYRQILGQKVEFLVSFYNNEISEKSEIFDDQFSVERPDGSNFTLKIRSTKLEDSAMYFCASRRYHGEASEQFFGPGTRLTVL.